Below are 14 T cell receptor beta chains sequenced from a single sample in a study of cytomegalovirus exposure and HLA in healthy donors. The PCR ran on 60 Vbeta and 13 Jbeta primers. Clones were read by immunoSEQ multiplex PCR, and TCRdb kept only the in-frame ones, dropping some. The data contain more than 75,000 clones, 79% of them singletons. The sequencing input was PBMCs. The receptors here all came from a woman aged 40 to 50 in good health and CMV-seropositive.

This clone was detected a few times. Written as DNA, the CDR3 is TGTGCCAGCAGTTATTCGGGAGTCTACACAGATACGCAGTATTTT. Residues: CASSYSGVYTDTQYF. The chain recombines TRBV25-1 with TRBJ2-3; tentatively, D is TRBD2 (6 bases). Trimming took 5 bases from V and 2 from J, leaving 14 bases between them. CDR1 is MGHDK and CDR2 is SYGVNS in the germline V gene. The CDR3 consists of 15 residues.

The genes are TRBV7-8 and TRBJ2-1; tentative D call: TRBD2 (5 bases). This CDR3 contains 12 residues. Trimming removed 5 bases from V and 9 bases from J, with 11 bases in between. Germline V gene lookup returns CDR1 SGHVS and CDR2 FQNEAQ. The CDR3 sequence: CASSPTRGEQFF. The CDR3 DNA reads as TGTGCCAGCAGCCCCACTCGGGGTGAGCAGTTCTTC. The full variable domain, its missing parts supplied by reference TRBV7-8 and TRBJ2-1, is GAGVSQSPRYKVAKRGQDVALRCDPISGHVSLFWYQQALGQGPEFLTYFQNEAQLDKSGLPSDRFFAERPEGSVSTLKIQRTQQEDSAVYLCASSPTRGEQFFGPGTRLTVL.

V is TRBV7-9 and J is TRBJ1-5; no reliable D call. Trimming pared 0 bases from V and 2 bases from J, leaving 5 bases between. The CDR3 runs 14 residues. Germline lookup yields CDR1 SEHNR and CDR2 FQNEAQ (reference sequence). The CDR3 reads CASSLAQGNQPQHF. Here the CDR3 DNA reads TGTGCCAGCAGCTTAGCCCAGGGCAATCAGCCCCAGCATTTT.

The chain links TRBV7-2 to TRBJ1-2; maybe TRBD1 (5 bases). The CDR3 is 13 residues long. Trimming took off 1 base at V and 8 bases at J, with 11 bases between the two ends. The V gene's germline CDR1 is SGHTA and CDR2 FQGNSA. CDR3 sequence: CASSLVGVGGYTF. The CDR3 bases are TGTGCCAGCAGCTTAGTAGGGGTTGGAGGCTACACCTTC.

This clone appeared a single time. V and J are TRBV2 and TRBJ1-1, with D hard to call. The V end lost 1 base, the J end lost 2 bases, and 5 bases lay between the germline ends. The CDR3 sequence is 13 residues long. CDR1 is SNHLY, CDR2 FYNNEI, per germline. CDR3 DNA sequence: TGTGCCAGCAGTGAAGGACACAACACTGAAGCTTTCTTT. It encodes CASSEGHNTEAFF.

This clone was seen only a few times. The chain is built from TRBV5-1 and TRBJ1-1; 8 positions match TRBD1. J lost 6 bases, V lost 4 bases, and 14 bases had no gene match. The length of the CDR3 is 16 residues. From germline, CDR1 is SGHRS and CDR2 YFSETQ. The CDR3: CASSGGTGGPVSEAFF. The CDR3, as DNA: TGCGCCAGCAGCGGAGGGACAGGCGGCCCGGTATCTGAAGCTTTCTTT. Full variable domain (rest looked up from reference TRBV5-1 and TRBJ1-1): KAGVTQTPRYLIKTRGQQVTLSCSPISGHRSVSWYQQTPGQGLQFLFEYFSETQRNKGNFPGRFSGRQFSNSRSEMNVSTLELGDSALYLCASSGGTGGPVSEAFFGQGTRLTVV.

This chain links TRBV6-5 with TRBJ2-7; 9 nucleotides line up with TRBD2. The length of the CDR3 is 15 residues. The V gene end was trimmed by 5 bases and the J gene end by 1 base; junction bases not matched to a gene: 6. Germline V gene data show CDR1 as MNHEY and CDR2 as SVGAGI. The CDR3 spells CASSPYSGGSYEQYF. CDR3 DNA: TGTGCCAGCAGTCCGTATAGCGGGGGATCCTACGAGCAGTACTTC.

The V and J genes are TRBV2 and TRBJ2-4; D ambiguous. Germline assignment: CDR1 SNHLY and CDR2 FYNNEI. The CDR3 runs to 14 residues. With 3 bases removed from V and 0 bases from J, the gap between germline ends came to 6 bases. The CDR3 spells CASSDAVAKNIQYF. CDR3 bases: TGTGCCAGCAGTGATGCGGTAGCCAAAAACATTCAGTACTTC.

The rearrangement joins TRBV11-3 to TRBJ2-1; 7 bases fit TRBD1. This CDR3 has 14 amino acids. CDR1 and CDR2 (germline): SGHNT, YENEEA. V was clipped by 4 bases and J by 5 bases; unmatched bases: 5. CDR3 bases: TGTGCCAGCAGCTCCAGACAGGGCAACAATGAGCAGTTCTTC. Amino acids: CASSSRQGNNEQFF.

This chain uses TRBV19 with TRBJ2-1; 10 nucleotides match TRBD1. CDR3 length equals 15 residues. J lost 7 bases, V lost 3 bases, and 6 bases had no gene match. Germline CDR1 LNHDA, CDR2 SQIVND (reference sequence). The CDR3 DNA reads TGTGCCAGTAGTATCGCGGGACAGGGGCTAAATGAGCAGTTCTTC. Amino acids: CASSIAGQGLNEQFF.

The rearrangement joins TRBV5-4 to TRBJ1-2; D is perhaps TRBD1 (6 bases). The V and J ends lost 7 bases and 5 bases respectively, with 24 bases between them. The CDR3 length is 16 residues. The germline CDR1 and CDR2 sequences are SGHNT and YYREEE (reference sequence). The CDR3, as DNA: TGTGCCAGCCGTGAGGGGGAGCTACCGGGACAATATGGCTACACCTTC. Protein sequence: CASREGELPGQYGYTF.

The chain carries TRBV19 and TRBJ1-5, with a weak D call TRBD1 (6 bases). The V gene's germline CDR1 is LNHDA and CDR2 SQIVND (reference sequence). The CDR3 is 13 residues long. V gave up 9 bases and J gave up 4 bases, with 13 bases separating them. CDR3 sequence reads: CASHNRVNQPQHF. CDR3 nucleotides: TGTGCCAGCCACAACAGGGTTAATCAGCCCCAGCATTTT.

DNA for the CDR3: TGTGCCAGCAGTTTTTACGAGCGGGGGGGCGGCGGGGAGCTGTTTTTT. It translates to CASSFYERGGGGELFF. This chain joins TRBV27 and TRBJ2-2; 10 bases line up with TRBD2. Per germline, CDR1 MNHEY and CDR2 SMNVEV (reference sequence). The J segment lost 7 bases and the V segment lost 3 bases, leaving 8 bases of the junction unmatched. The CDR3 extends over 16 amino acids.

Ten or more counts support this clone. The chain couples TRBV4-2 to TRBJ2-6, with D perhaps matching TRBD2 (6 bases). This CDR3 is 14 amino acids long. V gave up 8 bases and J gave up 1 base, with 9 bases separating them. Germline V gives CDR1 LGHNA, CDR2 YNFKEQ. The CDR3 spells CASGGLSGANVLTF. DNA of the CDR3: TGTGCCAGCGGAGGGCTTTCTGGGGCCAACGTCCTGACTTTC.